The present T cell receptor (beta chain) was sequenced within a study of blood T cell repertoires in COVID-19. About the research overall: Acute-phase and convalescent COVID-19 samples originated in the United States, Italy and Spain. In each case, the material was cDNA or gDNA derived from T cells, B-cell-depleted T cells, or PBMCs.

Some clones are missing from TCRdb's copy, which holds only in-frame ones; the method was immunoSEQ multiplex PCR. The table has about 140,000 clones, 85% to 90% seen once. The material sequenced was peripheral blood. This receptor was taken from a man aged 50-60 years with active COVID-19.

The CDR3 DNA follows: TGCGCCAGCAGCGAGACAGGGGGCGACGAGCAGTACTTC. It is translated as CASSETGGDEQYF. The rearrangement links TRBV5-1 to TRBJ2-7; 10 bases are shared with TRBD1. This CDR3 has 13 residues. The V gene's germline CDR1 is SGHRS and CDR2 YFSETQ. V trimming: 4 bases; J trimming: 5 bases; junction bases outside the gene matches: 3.